This T cell receptor beta chain emerged from a study of cytomegalovirus exposure and HLA in healthy donors. Study details: From HLA-typed donors, an early data release held some 80 million unique TCRs. General study results and limits: Donor immune exposure was known only as CMV serostatus. 87-base-pair reads could not separate some V segments, including TRBV6-2 and TRBV6-3.

This clone appeared a single time. No antigen is known for it. Trimming removed 5 bases at V and 4 bases at J, with 18 bases between. The CDR3 length is 15 residues. Germline V lookup: CDR1 SGHKS, CDR2 YYEKEE (reference sequence). Primers: 60 Vbeta forward and 13 Jbeta reverse. The method was immunoSEQ multiplex PCR; TCRdb's version includes in-frame clones alone and lacks a portion of them. Of under 130,000 clones in the sample, approximately 64% were seen once. V is TRBV5-5 and J is TRBJ1-2, with D possibly being TRBD1 (5 bases). This sequence was found in a woman aged 45-59 years in good health and CMV-seronegative. Sequenced sample: PBMCs. CDR3 sequence: CASRGIQPGGYGYTF. CDR3 sequence (DNA): TGTGCCAGCAGGGGAATCCAACCGGGGGGCTATGGCTACACCTTC.